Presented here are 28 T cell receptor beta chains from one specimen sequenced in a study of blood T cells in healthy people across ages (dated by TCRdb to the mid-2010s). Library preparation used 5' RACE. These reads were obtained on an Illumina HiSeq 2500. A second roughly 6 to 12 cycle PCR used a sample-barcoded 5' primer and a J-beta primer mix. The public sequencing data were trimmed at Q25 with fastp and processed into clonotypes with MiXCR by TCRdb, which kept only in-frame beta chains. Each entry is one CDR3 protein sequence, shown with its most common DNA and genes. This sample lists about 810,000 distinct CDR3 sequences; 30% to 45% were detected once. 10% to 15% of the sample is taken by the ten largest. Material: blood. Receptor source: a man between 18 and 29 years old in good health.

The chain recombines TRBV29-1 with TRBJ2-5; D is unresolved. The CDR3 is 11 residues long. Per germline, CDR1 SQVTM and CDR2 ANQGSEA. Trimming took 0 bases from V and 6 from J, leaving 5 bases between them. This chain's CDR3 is CSVEEVQTQYF. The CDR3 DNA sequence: TGCAGCGTTGAAGAGGTGCAGACCCAGTACTTC.

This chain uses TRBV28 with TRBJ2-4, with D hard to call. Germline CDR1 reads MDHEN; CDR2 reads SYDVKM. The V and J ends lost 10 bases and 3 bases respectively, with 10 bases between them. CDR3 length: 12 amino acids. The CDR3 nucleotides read TGTGCCACCACCCCACACAAAAACATTCAGTACTTC. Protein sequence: CATTPHKNIQYF.

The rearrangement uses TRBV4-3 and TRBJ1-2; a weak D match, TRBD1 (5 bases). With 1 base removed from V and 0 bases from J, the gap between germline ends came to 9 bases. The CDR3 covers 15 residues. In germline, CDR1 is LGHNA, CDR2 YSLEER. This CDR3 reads CASSQVGRTNYGYTF. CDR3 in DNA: TGCGCCAGCAGCCAAGTGGGGCGAACTAACTATGGCTACACCTTC.

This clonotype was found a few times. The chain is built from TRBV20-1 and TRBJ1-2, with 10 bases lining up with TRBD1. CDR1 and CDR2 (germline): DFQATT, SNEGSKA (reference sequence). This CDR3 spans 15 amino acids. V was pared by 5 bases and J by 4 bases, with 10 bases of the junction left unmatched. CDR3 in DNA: TGCAGTGCTTCCGGGACAGGGGAGGCTAGCTATGGCTACACCTTC. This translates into CSASGTGEASYGYTF.

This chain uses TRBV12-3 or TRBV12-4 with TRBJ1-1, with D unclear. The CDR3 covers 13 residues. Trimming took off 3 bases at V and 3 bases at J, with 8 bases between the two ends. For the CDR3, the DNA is TGTGCCAGCAGTTTCTCGGGGTACACTGAAGCTTTCTTT. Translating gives CASSFSGYTEAFF.

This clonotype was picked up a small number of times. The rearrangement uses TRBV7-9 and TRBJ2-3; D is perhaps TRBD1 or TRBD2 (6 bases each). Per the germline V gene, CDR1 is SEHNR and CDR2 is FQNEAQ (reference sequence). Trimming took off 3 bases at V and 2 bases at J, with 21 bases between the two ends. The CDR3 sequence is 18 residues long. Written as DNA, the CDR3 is TGTGCCAGCAGCTTTGGTAGGCGTGTAGGGGGGTCCACAGATACGCAGTATTTT. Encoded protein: CASSFGRRVGGSTDTQYF. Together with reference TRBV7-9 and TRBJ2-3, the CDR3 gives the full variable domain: DTGVSQNPRHKITKRGQNVTFRCDPISEHNRLYWYRQTLGQGPEFLTYFQNEAQLEKSRLLSDRFSAERPKGSFSTLEIQRTEQGDSAMYLCASSFGRRVGGSTDTQYFGPGTRLTVL.

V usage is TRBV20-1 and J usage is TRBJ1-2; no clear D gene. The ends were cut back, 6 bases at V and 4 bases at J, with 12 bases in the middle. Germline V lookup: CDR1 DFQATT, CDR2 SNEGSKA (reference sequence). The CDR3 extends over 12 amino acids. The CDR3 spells CSATDGPYGYTF. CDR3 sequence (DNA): TGCAGTGCCACGGACGGACCCTATGGCTACACCTTC.

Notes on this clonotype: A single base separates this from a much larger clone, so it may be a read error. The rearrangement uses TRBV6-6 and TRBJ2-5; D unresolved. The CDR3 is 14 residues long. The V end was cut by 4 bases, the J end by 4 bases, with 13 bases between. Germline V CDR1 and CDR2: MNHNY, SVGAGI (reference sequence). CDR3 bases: TGTGCCAGCAGTTGCGTACACATTGGAGAGACCCAGTACTTC. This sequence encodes CASSCVHIGETQYF.

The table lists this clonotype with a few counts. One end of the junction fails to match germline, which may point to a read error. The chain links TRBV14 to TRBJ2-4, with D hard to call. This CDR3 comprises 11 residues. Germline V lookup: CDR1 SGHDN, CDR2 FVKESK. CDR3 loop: CASRQGIFQYF. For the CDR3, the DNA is TGTGCCAGCAGGCAAGGGATTTTTCAGTACTTC.

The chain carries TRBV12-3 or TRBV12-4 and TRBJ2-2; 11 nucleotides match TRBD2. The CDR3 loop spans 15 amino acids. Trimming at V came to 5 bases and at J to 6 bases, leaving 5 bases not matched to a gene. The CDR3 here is CASSKTSGASGELFF. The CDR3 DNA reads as TGTGCCAGCAGTAAGACTAGCGGGGCATCCGGGGAGCTGTTTTTT.

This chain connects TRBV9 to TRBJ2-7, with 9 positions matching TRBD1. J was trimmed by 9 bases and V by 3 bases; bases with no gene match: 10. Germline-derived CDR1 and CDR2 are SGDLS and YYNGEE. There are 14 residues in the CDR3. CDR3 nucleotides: TGTGCCAGCAGCGATGGGACAGGGATGACGCGGCAGTACTTC. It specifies CASSDGTGMTRQYF. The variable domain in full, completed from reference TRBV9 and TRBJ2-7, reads DSGVTQTPKHLITATGQRVTLRCSPRSGDLSVYWYQQSLDQGLQFLIQYYNGEERAKGNILERFSAQQFPDLHSELNLSSLELGDSALYFCASSDGTGMTRQYFGPGTRLTVT.

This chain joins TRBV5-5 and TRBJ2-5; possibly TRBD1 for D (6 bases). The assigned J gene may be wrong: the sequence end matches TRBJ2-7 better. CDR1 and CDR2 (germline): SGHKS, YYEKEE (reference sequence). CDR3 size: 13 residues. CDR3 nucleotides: TGTGCCAGCAGCTTGTTACAGGGATGCGAGCAGTACTTC. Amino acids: CASSLLQGCEQYF.

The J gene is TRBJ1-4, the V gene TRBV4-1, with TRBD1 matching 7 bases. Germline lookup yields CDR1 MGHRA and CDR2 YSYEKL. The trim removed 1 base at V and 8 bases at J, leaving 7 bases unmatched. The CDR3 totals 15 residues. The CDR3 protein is CASSQAGGTAEKLFF. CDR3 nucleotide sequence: TGCGCCAGCAGCCAAGCAGGGGGTACCGCCGAAAAACTGTTTTTT.

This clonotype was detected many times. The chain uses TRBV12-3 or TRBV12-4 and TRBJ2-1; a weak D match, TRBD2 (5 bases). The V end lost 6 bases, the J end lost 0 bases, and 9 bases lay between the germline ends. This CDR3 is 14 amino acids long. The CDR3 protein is CASSGLNSYNEQFF. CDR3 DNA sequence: TGTGCCAGCAGCGGACTGAACTCCTACAATGAGCAGTTCTTC.

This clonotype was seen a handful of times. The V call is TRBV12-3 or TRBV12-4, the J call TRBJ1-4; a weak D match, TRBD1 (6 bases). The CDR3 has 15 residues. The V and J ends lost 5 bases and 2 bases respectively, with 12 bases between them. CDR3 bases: TGTGCCAGCAGTCTACACAGGGCGACTAATGAAAAACTGTTTTTT. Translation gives CASSLHRATNEKLFF.

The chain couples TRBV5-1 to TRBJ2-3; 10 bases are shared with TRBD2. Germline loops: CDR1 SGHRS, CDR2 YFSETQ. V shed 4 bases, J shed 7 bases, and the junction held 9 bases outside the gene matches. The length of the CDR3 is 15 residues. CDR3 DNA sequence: TGCGCCAGCAGCGCTGACGGTAGCGGGGGGTATACGCAGTATTTT. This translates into CASSADGSGGYTQYF. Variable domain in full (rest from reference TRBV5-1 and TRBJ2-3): KAGVTQTPRYLIKTRGQQVTLSCSPISGHRSVSWYQQTPGQGLQFLFEYFSETQRNKGNFPGRFSGRQFSNSRSEMNVSTLELGDSALYLCASSADGSGGYTQYFGPGTRLTVL.

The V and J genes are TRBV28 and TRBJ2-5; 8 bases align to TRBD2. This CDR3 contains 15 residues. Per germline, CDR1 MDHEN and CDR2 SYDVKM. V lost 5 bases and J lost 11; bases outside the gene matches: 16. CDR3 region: CASSDPAGGRNEQYF. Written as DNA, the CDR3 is TGTGCCAGCAGTGATCCCGCGGGGGGCCGGAATGAGCAGTACTTC.

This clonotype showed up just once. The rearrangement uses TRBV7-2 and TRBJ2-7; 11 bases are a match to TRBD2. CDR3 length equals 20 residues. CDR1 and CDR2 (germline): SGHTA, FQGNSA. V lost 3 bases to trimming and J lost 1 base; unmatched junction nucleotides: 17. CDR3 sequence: CASSFPPRGLAGGLSYEQYF. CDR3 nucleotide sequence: TGTGCCAGCAGCTTCCCCCCACGGGGGCTAGCGGGGGGCCTATCCTACGAGCAGTACTTC.

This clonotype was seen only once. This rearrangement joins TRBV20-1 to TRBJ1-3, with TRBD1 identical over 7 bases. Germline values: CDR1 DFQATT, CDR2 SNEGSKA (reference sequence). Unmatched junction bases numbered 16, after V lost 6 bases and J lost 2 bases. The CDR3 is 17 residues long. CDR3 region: CSARDRLDTPAGNTIYF. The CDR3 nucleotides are TGCAGTGCAAGGGACAGACTCGATACTCCGGCTGGAAACACCATATATTTT.

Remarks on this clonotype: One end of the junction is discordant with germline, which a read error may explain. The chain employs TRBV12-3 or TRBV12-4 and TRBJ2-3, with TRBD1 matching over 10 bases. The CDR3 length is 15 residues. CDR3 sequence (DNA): TGTGCCAGCAGCTTAGGACAGGGGGGCACAGGTACGGAGTATTTT. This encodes CASSLGQGGTGTEYF.

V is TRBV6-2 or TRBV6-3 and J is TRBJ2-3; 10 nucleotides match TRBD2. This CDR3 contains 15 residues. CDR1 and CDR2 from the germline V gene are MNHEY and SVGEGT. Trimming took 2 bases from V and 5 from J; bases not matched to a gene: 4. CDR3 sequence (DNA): TGTGCCAGCAGTTACACCCTAGCGGGAGTAGATACGCAGTATTTT. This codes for CASSYTLAGVDTQYF.

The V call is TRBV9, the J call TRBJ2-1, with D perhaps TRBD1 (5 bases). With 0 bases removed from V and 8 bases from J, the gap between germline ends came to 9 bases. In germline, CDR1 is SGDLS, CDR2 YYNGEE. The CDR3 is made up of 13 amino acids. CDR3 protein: CASSVAQGHEQFF. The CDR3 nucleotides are TGTGCCAGCAGCGTAGCTCAGGGCCATGAGCAGTTCTTC.

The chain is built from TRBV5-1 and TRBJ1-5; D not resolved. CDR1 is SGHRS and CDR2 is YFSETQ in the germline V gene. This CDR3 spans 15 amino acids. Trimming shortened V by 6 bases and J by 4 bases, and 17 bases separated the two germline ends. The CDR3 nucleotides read TGCGCCAGCAAGCCAGGTTGGGCCGATAATCAGCCCCAGCATTTT. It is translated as CASKPGWADNQPQHF.

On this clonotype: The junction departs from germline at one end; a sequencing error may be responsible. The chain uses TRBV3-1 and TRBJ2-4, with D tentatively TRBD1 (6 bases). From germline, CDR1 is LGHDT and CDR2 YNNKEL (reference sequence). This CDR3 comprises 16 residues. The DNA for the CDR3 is TGTACCAGCAGCCAAGTACGGCAGGGACACAAAAACATTCAGTACTTC. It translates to CTSSQVRQGHKNIQYF.

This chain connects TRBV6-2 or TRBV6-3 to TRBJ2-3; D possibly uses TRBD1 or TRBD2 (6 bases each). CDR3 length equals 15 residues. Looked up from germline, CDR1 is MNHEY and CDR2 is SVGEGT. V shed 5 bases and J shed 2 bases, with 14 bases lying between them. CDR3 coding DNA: TGTGCCAGCAGTCGGAGGGCAGGGGACACAGATACGCAGTATTTT. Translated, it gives CASSRRAGDTDTQYF.

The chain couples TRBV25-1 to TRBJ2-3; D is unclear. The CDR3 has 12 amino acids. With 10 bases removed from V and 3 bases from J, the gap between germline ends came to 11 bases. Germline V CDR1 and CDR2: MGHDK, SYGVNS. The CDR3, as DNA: TGTGCCATCACAGTGGCGACAGATACGCAGTATTTT. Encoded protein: CAITVATDTQYF.

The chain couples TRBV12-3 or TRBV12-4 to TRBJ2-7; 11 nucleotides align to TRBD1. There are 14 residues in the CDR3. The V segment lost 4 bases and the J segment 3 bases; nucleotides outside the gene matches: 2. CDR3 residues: CASSWGTGGYEQYF. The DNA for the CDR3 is TGTGCCAGCAGTTGGGGGACAGGGGGCTACGAGCAGTACTTC.

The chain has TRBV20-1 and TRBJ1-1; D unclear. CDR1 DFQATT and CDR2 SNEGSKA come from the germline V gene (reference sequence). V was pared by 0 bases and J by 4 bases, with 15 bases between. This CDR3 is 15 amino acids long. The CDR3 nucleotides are TGCAGTGCTAGAGACCCCGCTGGCAGCGTCACTGAAGCTTTCTTT. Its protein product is CSARDPAGSVTEAFF.